What follows are 29 T cell receptor beta chains derived from one specimen sequenced in a study of control samples from healthy donors and cancer patients. Method: immunoSEQ multiplex PCR; TCRdb's copy keeps in-frame clones and lacks some. The sample records 90,000 or so clones, 88% being singletons. The sequenced material came from blood. The receptors stem from a woman aged 70 to 79 in good health.

The gene calls are TRBV4-1 and TRBJ1-1, with a possible D match to TRBD1 (6 bases). Germline V gives CDR1 MGHRA, CDR2 YSYEKL. This CDR3 region has 17 residues. Trimming removed 3 bases at V and 9 bases at J, with 26 bases between. The CDR3 DNA is TGCGCCAGCAGCCACCCCACAGGTTCGGGACATAGAACAAAAGCTTTCTTT. Protein sequence: CASSHPTGSGHRTKAFF.

This chain links TRBV5-1 with TRBJ1-6; D perhaps matches TRBD1 (5 bases). V was trimmed by 1 base and J by 7 bases, leaving 9 bases between them. The germline gives CDR1 SGHRS, CDR2 YFSETQ. This CDR3 is built from 14 residues. The CDR3 nucleotides are TGCGCCAGCAGCTTGAGGGACTCCAATTCACCCCTCCACTTT. It translates to CASSLRDSNSPLHF.

This chain uses TRBV11-2 with TRBJ2-5; no clear D gene. V shed 1 base and J shed 5 bases, with 5 bases lying between them. In germline, CDR1 is SGHAT, CDR2 FQNNGV. The CDR3 is made up of 12 amino acids. The CDR3 bases are TGTGCCAGCAGCTTAGGCTCGGAGACCCAGTACTTC. It yields the protein CASSLGSETQYF.

The rearrangement uses TRBV5-4 and TRBJ1-2, with a possible D match to TRBD1 (5 bases). Germline assignment: CDR1 SGHNT and CDR2 YYREEE (reference sequence). This CDR3 is 14 amino acids long. Trimming pared 3 bases from V and 1 base from J, leaving 10 bases between. As DNA, the CDR3 is TGTGCCAGCAGCTCCGGGGGGGGTAACTATGGCTACACCTTC. Its protein is CASSSGGGNYGYTF.

The gene calls are TRBV7-8 and TRBJ1-3, with D possibly TRBD1 on 5 matching bases. The CDR3 is made up of 14 amino acids. The V gene's germline CDR1 is SGHVS and CDR2 FQNEAQ. V lost 6 bases, J lost 0 bases, and 9 bases lay in between. The CDR3 coding sequence is TGTGCCAGCAGGAGGGGAACCTCTGGAAACACCATATATTTT. The encoded protein is CASRRGTSGNTIYF.

V usage is TRBV5-4 and J usage is TRBJ1-6, with a tentative D call TRBD1 (5 bases). Per germline, CDR1 SGHNT and CDR2 YYREEE (reference sequence). Trimming pared 0 bases from V and 7 bases from J, leaving 14 bases between. This CDR3 is 16 amino acids long. CDR3 sequence: CASSLGGTALNSPLHF. As DNA, the CDR3 is TGTGCCAGCAGCTTGGGGGGGACGGCCCTCAATTCACCCCTCCACTTT.

V is TRBV5-5 and J is TRBJ1-6, with TRBD1 as a possible D gene (5 bases). The CDR3 is 13 residues long. V gave up 6 bases and J gave up 11 bases, with 15 bases separating them. In germline, CDR1 is SGHKS, CDR2 YYEKEE (reference sequence). This chain's CDR3 is CASNPAGQPPLHF. DNA for the CDR3: TGTGCCAGCAACCCCGCAGGGCAACCACCCCTCCACTTT.

The chain is built from TRBV5-1 and TRBJ2-5; tentatively, D is TRBD1 (6 bases). Trimming took off 4 bases at V and 7 bases at J, with 17 bases between the two ends. Germline V gives CDR1 SGHRS, CDR2 YFSETQ. The CDR3 sequence is 14 residues long. CDR3 sequence: CASSPRDTLGTQYF. CDR3 nucleotides: TGCGCCAGCAGCCCCCGGGACACCCTAGGGACCCAGTACTTC.

This rearrangement joins TRBV10-3 to TRBJ2-2, with D possibly being TRBD2 (7 bases). V was shortened by 0 bases and J by 4 bases, with 15 bases between the two germline ends. The CDR3 contains 17 residues. Germline values: CDR1 ENHRY, CDR2 SYGVKD. The CDR3 DNA follows: TGTGCCATCAGTGAGTCTAGGGGGGGGGCCGGCACCGGGGAGCTGTTTTTT. Translating it yields CAISESRGGAGTGELFF.

This sequence joins TRBV12-3 or TRBV12-4 and TRBJ1-6; 8 bases align to TRBD1. The CDR3 totals 12 residues. With 6 bases clipped from V and 12 bases from J, the junction kept 4 bases outside the gene matches. The CDR3 DNA follows: TGTGCCAGCAGCGGACAGGGTTTACCCCTCCACTTT. It translates to CASSGQGLPLHF.

The genes are TRBV5-1 and TRBJ1-6; D is unresolved. In germline, CDR1 is SGHRS, CDR2 YFSETQ. V lost 0 bases and J lost 5, with 9 bases in between. The length of the CDR3 is 15 residues. Written as DNA, the CDR3 is TGCGCCAGCAGCTTGGAAACACTGAATAATTCACCCCTCCACTTT. It translates to CASSLETLNNSPLHF.

The chain is built from TRBV6-6 and TRBJ2-2, with unresolved D. The CDR3 is 13 residues long. CDR1 is MNHNY, CDR2 SVGAGI, per germline (reference sequence). V shed 0 bases and J shed 5 bases, with 4 bases lying between them. The CDR3 DNA reads TGTGCCAGCAGTTACTCGGTGACCGGGGAGCTGTTTTTT. Translation: CASSYSVTGELFF.

This chain connects TRBV5-6 to TRBJ2-2; D might be TRBD2 (6 bases). The V end was cut by 4 bases, the J end by 4 bases, with 17 bases between. Germline V gene lookup returns CDR1 SGHDT and CDR2 YYEEEE. The CDR3 covers 16 residues. DNA for the CDR3: TGTGCCAGCAGCGACGGGGAGGCGGGTCCCACCGGGGAGCTGTTTTTT. Its translation is CASSDGEAGPTGELFF.

The chain carries TRBV5-1 and TRBJ2-5; 7 bases line up with TRBD1. CDR3 length equals 14 residues. The ends lost 5 bases at V and 1 base at J; junction bases unmatched: 5. Germline values: CDR1 SGHRS, CDR2 YFSETQ. CDR3 protein: CASRMGTAQETQYF. The CDR3, as DNA: TGCGCCAGCAGAATGGGGACAGCCCAAGAGACCCAGTACTTC.

The chain has TRBV27 and TRBJ2-2, with no clear D. CDR1 is MNHEY and CDR2 is SMNVEV in the germline V gene (reference sequence). Trimming removed 3 bases from V and 4 bases from J, with 12 bases in between. The CDR3 sequence is 15 residues long. The CDR3 sequence is CASSLDLHPTGELFF. The DNA for the CDR3 is TGTGCCAGCAGTTTGGACCTCCACCCCACCGGGGAGCTGTTTTTT.

The chain carries TRBV19 and TRBJ1-1; 7 nucleotides match TRBD1. CDR3 size: 15 residues. Germline assignment: CDR1 LNHDA and CDR2 SQIVND (reference sequence). V lost 3 bases, J lost 2 bases, and 6 bases stayed unmatched. CDR3 protein: CASSMSGTVNTEAFF. DNA of the CDR3: TGTGCCAGTAGTATGAGCGGGACAGTTAACACTGAAGCTTTCTTT.

This clone counts as medium-sized. The chain couples TRBV5-1 to TRBJ1-6; the D gene is possibly TRBD1 (6 bases). The CDR3 runs 15 residues. Deletions cut 1 base from V and 8 bases from J, with 13 bases between. Germline CDR1 is SGHRS and CDR2 is YFSETQ. CDR3 sequence reads: CASSLWGGMDSPLHF. In DNA, the CDR3 is TGCGCCAGCAGCTTGTGGGGGGGCATGGATTCACCCCTCCACTTT.

In this sample, this clone turned up once. The J gene is TRBJ1-1, the V gene TRBV3-1 (or the pseudogene TRBV3-2), with D possibly being TRBD1 (6 bases). The CDR3 runs to 14 residues. Germline V gene data show CDR1 as LGHDT and CDR2 as YNNKEL (reference sequence). With 0 bases removed from V and 6 bases from J, the gap between germline ends came to 11 bases. The CDR3 bases are TGTGCCAGCAGCCAAGAAGGGGGAATGGCTGAAGCTTTCTTT. Its protein is CASSQEGGMAEAFF.

The chain couples TRBV11-2 to TRBJ1-3; no firm D call. V was shortened by 5 bases and J by 4 bases, with 15 bases between the two germline ends. The CDR3 length is 15 residues. Germline V gives CDR1 SGHAT, CDR2 FQNNGV. The CDR3 loop is CASSPRVGSGNTIYF. CDR3 in DNA: TGTGCCAGCAGCCCCCGAGTAGGGTCAGGAAACACCATATATTTT.

The chain employs TRBV6-5 and TRBJ2-1, with D hard to call. Germline V lookup: CDR1 MNHEY, CDR2 SVGAGI. V lost 2 bases to trimming and J lost 5 bases, with 10 bases between them. The CDR3 is 14 residues long. CDR3: CASSYAPRDNEQFF. The CDR3 DNA follows: TGTGCCAGCAGTTACGCTCCTAGGGACAATGAGCAGTTCTTC.

The chain is built from TRBV7-2 and TRBJ1-2, with TRBD1 matching 10 bases. There are 15 residues in the CDR3. V was clipped by 5 bases and J by 5 bases; unmatched bases: 8. Looked up from germline, CDR1 is SGHTA and CDR2 is FQGNSA. CDR3 DNA: TGTGCCAGCAGCCTTAGTCGGACAGGGGGGTATGGCTACACCTTC. It codes for CASSLSRTGGYGYTF.

The rearrangement joins TRBV9 to TRBJ1-2; no reliable D call. Trimming took 3 bases from V and 4 from J, leaving 13 bases between them. Germline V gene data show CDR1 as SGDLS and CDR2 as YYNGEE. CDR3 length: 14 amino acids. CDR3 loop: CASSDDDGSYGYTF. The CDR3 DNA reads TGTGCCAGCAGCGATGACGACGGGTCCTATGGCTACACCTTC.

V and J are TRBV6-6 and TRBJ1-5; D ambiguous. The V end was cut by 0 bases, the J end by 2 bases, with 11 bases between. Germline CDR1 and CDR2: MNHNY and SVGAGI (reference sequence). The CDR3 runs to 16 residues. This CDR3 reads CASSYSQGTGNQPQHF. CDR3 sequence (DNA): TGTGCCAGCAGTTACTCTCAAGGAACGGGCAATCAGCCCCAGCATTTT.

CDR3 protein: CASSLTEGRAEAFF. The CDR3 DNA follows: TGTGCCAGCAGCTTAACTGAGGGTAGGGCTGAAGCTTTCTTT. The chain links TRBV11-2 to TRBJ1-1; D is unclear. Per germline, CDR1 SGHAT and CDR2 FQNNGV. CDR3 length equals 14 residues. The ends were cut back, 2 bases at V and 6 bases at J, with 13 bases in the middle.

The chain joins TRBV5-6 to TRBJ1-2; TRBD1 is a possible D gene (5 bases). Looked up from germline, CDR1 is SGHDT and CDR2 is YYEEEE. Deletions cut 4 bases from V and 1 base from J, with 11 bases between. The CDR3 contains 14 residues. The DNA of the CDR3 is TGTGCCAGCAGCGATCCGGGACTTAACTATGGCTACACCTTC. It codes for CASSDPGLNYGYTF.

The chain has TRBV9 and TRBJ2-6; D is perhaps TRBD1 (5 bases). The CDR3 length is 17 residues. V shed 0 bases and J shed 3 bases, with 13 bases lying between them. CDR1 is SGDLS and CDR2 is YYNGEE in the germline V gene. Here the CDR3 DNA reads TGTGCCAGCAGCGTAGGAGACAGTCCTAGTGGGGCCAACGTCCTGACTTTC. Protein sequence: CASSVGDSPSGANVLTF.

The chain is built from TRBV7-9 and TRBJ2-1; D unresolved. V was cut by 5 bases and J by 7 bases, with 12 bases left in between. This CDR3 spans 13 amino acids. Germline CDR1 SEHNR, CDR2 FQNEAQ (reference sequence). In DNA form, the CDR3 reads TGTGCCAGCAGCGCCGGATGGGTGAATGAGCAGTTCTTC. It encodes CASSAGWVNEQFF.

The chain couples TRBV9 to TRBJ2-2; TRBD1 might be the D (6 bases). The CDR3 length is 14 residues. Germline lookup yields CDR1 SGDLS and CDR2 YYNGEE. V lost 3 bases, J lost 1 base, and 7 bases lay in between. This CDR3 reads CASSETGNTGELFF. CDR3 nucleotide sequence: TGTGCCAGCAGCGAGACAGGGAACACCGGGGAGCTGTTTTTT.

The chain carries TRBV7-2 and TRBJ2-2; 8 bases are a match to TRBD1. The trim removed 1 base at V and 8 bases at J, leaving 9 bases unmatched. The CDR3 covers 16 residues. Germline CDR1 and CDR2: SGHTA and FQGNSA. CDR3: CASSLGQGLSVGELFF. CDR3 nucleotides: TGTGCCAGCAGCTTAGGACAGGGGTTGAGTGTAGGGGAGCTGTTTTTT. The full variable domain, its missing parts supplied by reference TRBV7-2 and TRBJ2-2, is GAGVSQSPSNKVTEKGKDVELRCDPISGHTALYWYRQSLGQGLEFLIYFQGNSAPDKSGLPSDRFSAERTGGSVSTLTIQRTQQEDSAVYLCASSLGQGLSVGELFFGEGSRLTVL.